This TCR beta chain was identified during a study of CD8 T cells in ankylosing spondylitis. This clonotype was counted a few times. Its antigen is not known. The authors made TCR beta libraries by quantitative 5'-RACE with molecular barcodes. A single record per CDR3 protein comes from TCRdb applying MiXCR to the 5' RACE reads. In the table there are around 150,000 distinct CDR3 sequences, around two fifths of which are singletons. Trimming removed 1 base at V and 6 bases at J, with 10 bases between. Germline assignment: CDR1 SEHNR and CDR2 FQNEAQ (reference sequence). The CDR3 totals 14 residues. Study-wide points: As reported, disease-linked clones showed significant enrichment in matched ankylosing spondylitis synovial fluid. Clones linked with disease were CD8+ and fairly uncommon in the peripheral blood.

V is TRBV7-9 and J is TRBJ2-1; D might be TRBD2 (5 bases). The specimen sequenced was synovial fluid, either unsorted or a sorted T cell fraction (not recorded which). The source is a male donor with ankylosing spondylitis. CDR3 nucleotide sequence: TGTGCCAGCAGCTTAGTGGGTAGCGCCAATGAGCAGTTCTTC. The encoded protein is CASSLVGSANEQFF.